This T cell receptor (beta chain) originates from a study of neoadjuvant anti-PD-1 for oral cavity cancer. Study in general: Patients without progression got a fourth dose around day 43.

This clone appeared a few times. The antigen remains unidentified. The CDR3 is 16 residues long. V gave up 5 bases and J gave up 4 bases; unmatched junction bases: 10. From germline, CDR1 is MGHRA and CDR2 YSYEKL. Study outcomes and limitations: Each response group had just a few patients in TCR analyses. Treg/Th17 ratio rose with pretreatment blood and fell with post-treatment tumor TCRbeta clonality.

PBMC libraries mostly used about 450 ng of input genomic DNA, with six replicates per sample. Sequencing was performed with immunoSEQ multiplex PCR; in TCRdb, only in-frame clones are kept and a portion is missing. Here the sample spans 15,000 or so clones, 50% to 65% being singletons. The sample was PBMCs, taken before nivolumab (anti-PD-1) treatment. The V gene is TRBV4-1, the J gene TRBJ1-2; 10 nucleotides align to TRBD1. The TCR was taken from a person aged 35-79 years with oral cavity squamous cell carcinoma. The CDR3 DNA reads TGCGCCAGCAGCAAACCCGGGACAGGGGATCCCTATGGCTACACCTTC. Its translation: CASSKPGTGDPYGYTF.